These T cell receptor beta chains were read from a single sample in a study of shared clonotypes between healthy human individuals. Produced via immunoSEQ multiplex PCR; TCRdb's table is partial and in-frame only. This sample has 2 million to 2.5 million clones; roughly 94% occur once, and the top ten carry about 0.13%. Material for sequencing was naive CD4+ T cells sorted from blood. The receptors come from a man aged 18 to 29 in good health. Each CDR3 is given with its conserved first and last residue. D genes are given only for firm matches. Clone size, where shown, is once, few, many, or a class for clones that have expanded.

CDR3aa: CASSQEGQGNTIYF; CDR3nt: TGCGCCAGCAGCCAAGAAGGCCAGGGAAACACCATATATTTT; len: 14; v_gene: TRBV4-1; j_gene: TRBJ1-3; abundance: .; d_gene: .
CDR3aa: CASSPTGVLDYGYTF; CDR3nt: TGTGCCAGCTCACCAACAGGGGTCCTCGACTATGGCTACACCTTC; len: 15; v_gene: TRBV18; j_gene: TRBJ1-2; abundance: .; d_gene: TRBD1
CDR3aa: CASMKDREGGELFF; CDR3nt: TGCGCCAGCATGAAGGACAGGGAGGGCGGGGAGCTGTTTTTT; len: 14; v_gene: TRBV5-1; j_gene: TRBJ2-2; abundance: .; d_gene: .
CDR3aa: CASSRGGSNQPQHF; CDR3nt: TGTGCCAGCAGTAGAGGGGGAAGCAATCAGCCCCAGCATTTT; len: 14; v_gene: TRBV6-1; j_gene: TRBJ1-5; abundance: .; d_gene: .
CDR3aa: CASSFSPSSYEQYF; CDR3nt: TGTGCCAGCAGCTTCAGCCCGAGCTCCTACGAGCAGTACTTC; len: 14; v_gene: TRBV7-2; j_gene: TRBJ2-7; abundance: .; d_gene: .
CDR3aa: CSVARGDTEAFF; CDR3nt: TGCAGCGTGGCCCGGGGGGACACTGAAGCTTTCTTT; len: 12; v_gene: TRBV29-1; j_gene: TRBJ1-1; abundance: .; d_gene: .
CDR3aa: CASGSGGQETQYF; CDR3nt: TGCGCCAGCGGTAGCGGGGGGCAAGAGACCCAGTACTTC; len: 13; v_gene: TRBV5-1; j_gene: TRBJ2-5; abundance: .; d_gene: TRBD2
CDR3aa: CASSLNTAGANVLTF; CDR3nt: TGTGCCAGCAGCCTAAACACTGCTGGGGCCAACGTCCTGACTTTC; len: 15; v_gene: TRBV5-4; j_gene: TRBJ2-6; abundance: .; d_gene: .
CDR3aa: CAISEYQREASYNEQFF; CDR3nt: TGTGCCATCAGTGAGTACCAGCGGGAGGCATCCTACAATGAGCAGTTCTTC; len: 17; v_gene: TRBV10-3; j_gene: TRBJ2-1; abundance: .; d_gene: TRBD2
CDR3aa: CASSPGTGRYEQYF; CDR3nt: TGCGCCAGCAGCCCTGGGACAGGGAGGTACGAGCAGTACTTC; len: 14; v_gene: TRBV5-1; j_gene: TRBJ2-7; abundance: .; d_gene: TRBD1
CDR3aa: CASSDSLRVGSYNEQFF; CDR3nt: TGTGCCAGCAGTGACTCCCTCCGAGTGGGCTCCTACAATGAGCAGTTCTTC; len: 17; v_gene: TRBV6-4; j_gene: TRBJ2-1; abundance: once; d_gene: .
CDR3aa: CASMEVKDTQYF; CDR3nt: TGTGCCAGCATGGAGGTTAAAGATACGCAGTATTTT; len: 12; v_gene: TRBV2; j_gene: TRBJ2-3; abundance: .; d_gene: .
CDR3aa: CASSLTGVRAFF; CDR3nt: TGTGCCAGCAGTTTAACAGGGGTGCGAGCTTTCTTT; len: 12; v_gene: TRBV25-1; j_gene: TRBJ1-1; abundance: .; d_gene: TRBD1
CDR3aa: CAISESRGGTEAFF; CDR3nt: TGTGCCATCAGTGAGTCACGGGGCGGCACTGAAGCTTTCTTT; len: 14; v_gene: TRBV10-3; j_gene: TRBJ1-1; abundance: .; d_gene: .
CDR3aa: CASSPLGGRASYEQYF; CDR3nt: TGTGCCAGCTCACCACTGGGCGGGAGGGCCTCCTACGAGCAGTACTTC; len: 16; v_gene: TRBV18; j_gene: TRBJ2-7; abundance: .; d_gene: TRBD2
CDR3aa: CASSPMTEYNEQFF; CDR3nt: TGTGCCAGCAGTCCTATGACAGAATACAATGAGCAGTTCTTC; len: 14; v_gene: TRBV7-9; j_gene: TRBJ2-1; abundance: .; d_gene: .
CDR3aa: CASSLGLAGGSNEQFF; CDR3nt: TGTGCCAGCTCACTTGGACTAGCGGGGGGGAGCAATGAGCAGTTCTTC; len: 16; v_gene: TRBV18; j_gene: TRBJ2-1; abundance: .; d_gene: TRBD2
CDR3aa: CASAINRGLLSGDQPQHF; CDR3nt: TGTGCTAGTGCAATAAACAGGGGGCTTCTTAGCGGGGATCAGCCCCAGCATTTT; len: 18; v_gene: TRBV12-5; j_gene: TRBJ1-5; abundance: .; d_gene: TRBD1
CDR3aa: CAWKPGPPYEQYF; CDR3nt: TGTGCCTGGAAACCGGGACCCCCCTACGAGCAGTACTTC; len: 13; v_gene: TRBV30; j_gene: TRBJ2-7; abundance: .; d_gene: .
CDR3aa: CASSLGLSGDNQPQHF; CDR3nt: TGTGCCAGCAGCTTAGGTTTGTCAGGGGACAATCAGCCCCAGCATTTT; len: 16; v_gene: TRBV7-2; j_gene: TRBJ1-5; abundance: .; d_gene: .
CDR3aa: CASSLGPGPGYGYTF; CDR3nt: TGCGCCAGCAGCCTGGGGCCGGGCCCCGGCTATGGCTACACCTTC; len: 15; v_gene: TRBV4-1; j_gene: TRBJ1-2; abundance: .; d_gene: .
CDR3aa: CAIRPDRGNYGYTF; CDR3nt: TGTGCCATCAGGCCTGACAGGGGGAACTATGGCTACACCTTC; len: 14; v_gene: TRBV10-3; j_gene: TRBJ1-2; abundance: .; d_gene: TRBD1
CDR3aa: CASSFGGVGQPQHF; CDR3nt: TGTGCCAGCAGCTTCGGGGGAGTCGGTCAGCCCCAGCATTTT; len: 14; v_gene: TRBV7-6; j_gene: TRBJ1-5; abundance: .; d_gene: .
CDR3aa: CASSPNSAYEQYF; CDR3nt: TGCGCCAGCAGCCCCAATTCAGCCTACGAGCAGTACTTC; len: 13; v_gene: TRBV5-1; j_gene: TRBJ2-7; abundance: .; d_gene: .
CDR3aa: CAWIRSGSSYNSPLHF; CDR3nt: TGTGCCTGGATCCGCAGCGGGAGCTCCTATAATTCACCCCTCCACTTT; len: 16; v_gene: TRBV30; j_gene: TRBJ1-6; abundance: .; d_gene: .
CDR3aa: CASTYTDTQYF; CDR3nt: TGTGCCAGCACCTACACAGATACGCAGTATTTT; len: 11; v_gene: TRBV6-5; j_gene: TRBJ2-3; abundance: .; d_gene: .
CDR3aa: CATSPTSGDTSTDTQYF; CDR3nt: TGTGCCACGTCGCCGACTAGCGGAGATACTAGCACAGATACGCAGTATTTT; len: 17; v_gene: TRBV10-3; j_gene: TRBJ2-3; abundance: .; d_gene: TRBD2
CDR3aa: CASSQDRGETQYF; CDR3nt: TGTGCCAGCAGCCAAGATAGGGGAGAGACCCAGTACTTC; len: 13; v_gene: TRBV4-2; j_gene: TRBJ2-5; abundance: .; d_gene: .
CDR3aa: CASSHPTRYSPLHF; CDR3nt: TGTGCCAGCAGCCACCCCACTCGGTATTCACCCCTCCACTTT; len: 14; v_gene: TRBV14; j_gene: TRBJ1-6; abundance: .; d_gene: .
CDR3aa: CASSLAGRGNSYNEQFF; CDR3nt: TGTGCCAGCAGCTTGGCCGGTCGCGGGAACTCCTACAATGAGCAGTTCTTC; len: 17; v_gene: TRBV5-4; j_gene: TRBJ2-1; abundance: .; d_gene: .
CDR3aa: CASRGRANEKLFF; CDR3nt: TGCGCCAGCAGGGGCAGGGCTAATGAAAAACTGTTTTTT; len: 13; v_gene: TRBV5-1; j_gene: TRBJ1-4; abundance: .; d_gene: .
CDR3aa: CASSSPSGNYEQYF; CDR3nt: TGTGCCAGCAGTTCCCCCAGCGGAAACTACGAGCAGTACTTC; len: 14; v_gene: TRBV6-5; j_gene: TRBJ2-7; abundance: .; d_gene: .
CDR3aa: CASRRDRNSYNEQFF; CDR3nt: TGTGCCAGCAGACGCGACAGAAATAGCTACAATGAGCAGTTCTTC; len: 15; v_gene: TRBV2; j_gene: TRBJ2-1; abundance: .; d_gene: .
CDR3aa: CASRCRVGRGEKLFF; CDR3nt: TGTGCCAGCAGGTGCCGCGTGGGGCGGGGTGAAAAACTGTTTTTT; len: 15; v_gene: TRBV21-1; j_gene: TRBJ1-4; abundance: .; d_gene: .
CDR3aa: CASSLVPVNTEAFF; CDR3nt: TGTGCCAGCAGCTTGGTCCCAGTAAACACTGAAGCTTTCTTT; len: 14; v_gene: TRBV5-6; j_gene: TRBJ1-1; abundance: once; d_gene: .
CDR3aa: CASSSGSQETQYF; CDR3nt: TGTGCCAGCAGCTCGGGTAGCCAAGAGACCCAGTACTTC; len: 13; v_gene: TRBV9; j_gene: TRBJ2-5; abundance: .; d_gene: .
CDR3aa: CASTPTGVGNSPLHF; CDR3nt: TGTGCCAGCACCCCAACAGGGGTTGGAAATTCACCCCTCCACTTT; len: 15; v_gene: TRBV6-5; j_gene: TRBJ1-6; abundance: .; d_gene: TRBD1
CDR3aa: CAYRDPARSRRYEQYF; CDR3nt: TGTGCCTACCGGGACCCGGCCCGTTCCCGTAGATACGAGCAGTACTTC; len: 16; v_gene: TRBV30; j_gene: TRBJ2-7; abundance: .; d_gene: .
CDR3aa: CASSSPEGGRNNEQFF; CDR3nt: TGTGCCAGCTCATCACCAGAGGGGGGCCGCAACAATGAGCAGTTCTTC; len: 16; v_gene: TRBV18; j_gene: TRBJ2-1; abundance: .; d_gene: .
CDR3aa: CASSDTGDPYNSPLHF; CDR3nt: TGTGCCAGCAGTGACACAGGGGACCCCTATAATTCACCCCTCCACTTT; len: 16; v_gene: TRBV28; j_gene: TRBJ1-6; abundance: .; d_gene: TRBD1
CDR3aa: CASSTVTGQGFGYTF; CDR3nt: TGTGCCAGCAGCACGGTGACCGGACAGGGGTTCGGCTACACCTTC; len: 15; v_gene: TRBV28; j_gene: TRBJ1-2; abundance: .; d_gene: TRBD1
CDR3aa: CASSSWREKLFF; CDR3nt: TGTGCCAGTAGTTCGTGGCGAGAAAAACTGTTTTTT; len: 12; v_gene: TRBV19; j_gene: TRBJ1-4; abundance: .; d_gene: .
CDR3aa: CASSPGVSTDTQYF; CDR3nt: TGTGCCAGCTCACCAGGGGTCAGCACAGATACGCAGTATTTT; len: 14; v_gene: TRBV18; j_gene: TRBJ2-3; abundance: .; d_gene: .
CDR3aa: CASSSGLAGPDYEQYF; CDR3nt: TGTGCCAGCAGCAGCGGACTAGCGGGACCCGACTACGAGCAGTACTTC; len: 16; v_gene: TRBV11-2; j_gene: TRBJ2-7; abundance: .; d_gene: TRBD2
CDR3aa: CAWSVPGAQGGGYTF; CDR3nt: TGTGCCTGGAGTGTACCCGGGGCGCAGGGGGGTGGCTACACCTTC; len: 15; v_gene: TRBV30; j_gene: TRBJ1-2; abundance: .; d_gene: TRBD1
CDR3aa: CASSVSGQTYEQYF; CDR3nt: TGTGCCAGCAGCGTTTCGGGACAGACCTACGAGCAGTACTTC; len: 14; v_gene: TRBV9; j_gene: TRBJ2-7; abundance: .; d_gene: TRBD1
CDR3aa: CASSLCFMERILCNQPQHF; CDR3nt: TGCGCCAGCAGCTTGTGTTTCATGGAACGGATCCTTTGCAATCAGCCCCAGCATTTT; len: 19; v_gene: TRBV5-1; j_gene: TRBJ1-5; abundance: .; d_gene: .
CDR3aa: CASSVRQENGGEQYF; CDR3nt: TGCGCCAGCAGCGTACGACAGGAGAACGGGGGCGAGCAGTACTTC; len: 15; v_gene: TRBV5-1; j_gene: TRBJ2-7; abundance: .; d_gene: .
CDR3aa: CASSFSGGDEKLFF; CDR3nt: TGCGCCAGCAGTTTCTCGGGCGGAGATGAAAAACTGTTTTTT; len: 14; v_gene: TRBV5-1; j_gene: TRBJ1-4; abundance: .; d_gene: .